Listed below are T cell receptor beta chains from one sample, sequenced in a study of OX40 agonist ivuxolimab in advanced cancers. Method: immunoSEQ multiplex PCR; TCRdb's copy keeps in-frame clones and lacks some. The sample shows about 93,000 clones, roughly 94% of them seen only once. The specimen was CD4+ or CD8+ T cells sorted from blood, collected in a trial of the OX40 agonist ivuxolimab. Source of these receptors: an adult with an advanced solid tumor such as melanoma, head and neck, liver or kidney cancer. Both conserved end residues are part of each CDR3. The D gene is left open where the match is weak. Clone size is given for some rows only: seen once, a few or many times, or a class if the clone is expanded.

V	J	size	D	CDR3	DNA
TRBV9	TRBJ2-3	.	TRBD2	CASSVGGGSSDTQYF	TGTGCCAGCAGCGTAGGTGGCGGGAGCTCAGATACGCAGTATTTT
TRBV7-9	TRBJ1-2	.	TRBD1	CASSAGQYGYTF	TGTGCCAGCAGCGCGGGACAGTATGGCTACACCTTC
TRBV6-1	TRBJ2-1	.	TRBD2	CASSERLAGGNEQFF	TGTGCCAGCAGTGAAAGACTAGCGGGAGGGAATGAGCAGTTCTTC
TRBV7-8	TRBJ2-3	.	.	CASSWARGDTQYF	TGTGCCAGCAGCTGGGCGAGGGGCGATACGCAGTATTTT
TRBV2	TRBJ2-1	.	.	CASSENGAAHQFF	TGTGCCAGCAGTGAAAATGGAGCAGCCCACCAGTTCTTC
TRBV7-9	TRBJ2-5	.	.	CASSLDGAREETQYF	TGTGCCAGCAGCTTAGATGGGGCGCGGGAAGAGACCCAGTACTTC
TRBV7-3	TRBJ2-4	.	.	CASSFVLRAKNIQYF	TGTGCCAGCAGCTTCGTACTTAGGGCCAAAAACATTCAGTACTTC
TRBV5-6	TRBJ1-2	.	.	CASSLATGRNGYTF	TGTGCCAGCAGCTTGGCGACGGGGAGGAATGGCTACACCTTC
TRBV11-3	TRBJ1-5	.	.	CASSLGGGGQPQHF	TGTGCCAGCAGCTTAGGCGGGGGTGGACAGCCCCAGCATTTT
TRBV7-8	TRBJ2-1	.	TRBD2	CASSLSGLAGGYNEQFF	TGTGCCAGCAGCTTGTCCGGTTTAGCGGGAGGGTACAATGAGCAGTTCTTC
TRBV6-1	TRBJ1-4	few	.	CASSDGANEKLFF	TGTGCCAGCAGTGACGGGGCAAATGAAAAACTGTTTTTT
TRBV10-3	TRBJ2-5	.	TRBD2	CAISTTSGVEETQYF	TGTGCCATCAGTACAACTAGCGGGGTGGAAGAGACCCAGTACTTC
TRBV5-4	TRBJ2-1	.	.	CASSLTSTPYNEQFF	TGTGCCAGCAGCTTAACTAGCACCCCCTACAATGAGCAGTTCTTC
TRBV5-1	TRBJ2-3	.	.	CASSLEVSGTDTQYF	TGCGCCAGCAGCTTGGAGGTGTCAGGCACAGATACGCAGTATTTT
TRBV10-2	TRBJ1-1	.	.	CASSEAGFNTEAFF	TGCGCCAGCAGTGAGGCGGGGTTCAACACTGAAGCTTTCTTT
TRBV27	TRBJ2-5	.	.	CASSTAAGLQETQYF	TGTGCCAGCAGTACGGCGGCGGGTCTTCAAGAGACCCAGTACTTC
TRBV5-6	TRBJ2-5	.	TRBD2	CASSLGLAVETQYF	TGTGCCAGCAGCTTGGGACTAGCGGTAGAGACCCAGTACTTC
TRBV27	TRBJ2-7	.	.	CASSLSFDYEQYF	TGTGCCAGCAGTTTATCGTTTGACTACGAGCAGTACTTC
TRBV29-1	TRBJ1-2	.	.	CSVALANYGYTF	TGCAGCGTTGCTTTGGCTAACTATGGCTACACCTTC
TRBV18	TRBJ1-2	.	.	CASSPSGANYGYTF	TGTGCCAGCTCACCTAGTGGGGCTAACTATGGCTACACCTTC
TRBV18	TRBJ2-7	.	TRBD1	CASSPAGGDYEQYF	TGTGCCAGCTCACCAGCAGGGGGCGACTACGAGCAGTACTTC
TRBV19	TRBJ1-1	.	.	CASSQLGLQNTEAFF	TGTGCCAGTAGCCAACTGGGGCTACAGAACACTGAAGCTTTCTTT
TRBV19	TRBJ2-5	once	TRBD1	CASRLTGGPQETQYF	TGTGCCAGTAGGTTAACAGGGGGACCACAAGAGACCCAGTACTTC
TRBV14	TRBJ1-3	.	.	CASSQAGGNTIYF	TGTGCCAGCAGCCAAGCGGGAGGAAACACCATATATTTT
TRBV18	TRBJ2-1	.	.	CASSPGVEQFF	TGTGCCAGCTCACCAGGAGTTGAGCAGTTCTTC
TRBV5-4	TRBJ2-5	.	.	CASSQGQTQETQYF	TGTGCCAGCAGCCAAGGACAGACGCAAGAGACCCAGTACTTC
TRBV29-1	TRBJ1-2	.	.	CSVETAGTLNGYTF	TGCAGCGTTGAGACCGCCGGGACACTGAATGGCTACACCTTC
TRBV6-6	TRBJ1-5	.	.	CASRGAGNQPQHF	TGTGCCAGCAGAGGAGCAGGTAATCAGCCCCAGCATTTT
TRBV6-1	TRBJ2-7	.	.	CASSEIPPNPYEQYF	TGTGCCAGCAGTGAAATCCCCCCGAACCCCTACGAGCAGTACTTC
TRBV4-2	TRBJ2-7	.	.	CASSQAFLLSYEQYF	TGTGCCAGCAGCCAGGCCTTCCTCCTCTCCTACGAGCAGTACTTC
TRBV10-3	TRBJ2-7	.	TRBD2	CAISGLAGGYEQYF	TGTGCCATCAGTGGCCTAGCGGGAGGCTACGAGCAGTACTTC
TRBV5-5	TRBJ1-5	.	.	CASSPSWGTDNQPQHF	TGTGCCAGCAGCCCTAGCTGGGGGACGGACAATCAGCCCCAGCATTTT
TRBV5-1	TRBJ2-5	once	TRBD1	CASSLGQEQETQYF	TGCGCCAGCAGCTTAGGACAGGAGCAAGAGACCCAGTACTTC
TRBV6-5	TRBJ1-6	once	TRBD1	CAVTRGQGNSPLHF	TGTGCCGTCACTCGGGGACAGGGTAATTCACCCCTCCACTTT
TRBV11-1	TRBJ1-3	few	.	CASSRNRDAFSSGNTIYF	TGTGCCAGCAGCCGAAACCGGGACGCATTTTCCTCTGGAAACACCATATATTTT
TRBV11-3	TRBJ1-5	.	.	CASSFVGDPSYSNQPQHF	TGTGCCAGCAGCTTCGTCGGGGATCCATCATATAGCAATCAGCCCCAGCATTTT
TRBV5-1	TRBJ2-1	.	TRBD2	CASSFTSGSYNEQFF	TGCGCCAGCAGTTTTACTAGCGGCTCCTACAATGAGCAGTTCTTC
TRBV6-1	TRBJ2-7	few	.	CASSTERGYGQYF	TGTGCCAGCAGTACCGAGCGAGGGTATGGGCAGTACTTC
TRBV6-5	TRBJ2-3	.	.	CASSYRTGTDTQYF	TGTGCCAGCAGTTACCGGACAGGCACAGATACGCAGTATTTT
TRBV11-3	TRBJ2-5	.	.	CASSFGYSYETQYF	TGTGCCAGCAGCTTTGGGTATAGCTACGAGACCCAGTACTTC
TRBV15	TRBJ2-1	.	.	CATSRDEGGYNEQFF	TGTGCCACCAGCAGAGATGAAGGAGGTTACAATGAGCAGTTCTTC
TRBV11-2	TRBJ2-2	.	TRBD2	CASSQVSSTSGRPGELFF	TGTGCCAGCAGCCAAGTATCGTCTACTAGCGGGAGACCCGGGGAGCTGTTTTTT